This T cell receptor beta chain comes out of a study of control samples from healthy donors and cancer patients. The CDR3 sequence is 16 residues long. Looked up from germline, CDR1 is SGDLS and CDR2 is YYNGEE. The trim removed 0 bases at V and 4 bases at J, leaving 6 bases unmatched. Clones were sequenced by immunoSEQ multiplex PCR, and TCRdb holds only the in-frame ones, with some missing. The table has some 410,000 clones, 75% to 95% seen once. This clonotype was sampled from a man in his forties with head and neck cancer. Sequenced input: PBMCs. V is TRBV9 and J is TRBJ2-3, with TRBD2 matching over 9 bases. Here the CDR3 DNA reads TGTGCCAGCAGCGTAGTGGCTAGCGGGGTTCCAGATACGCAGTATTTT. The encoded protein is CASSVVASGVPDTQYF.